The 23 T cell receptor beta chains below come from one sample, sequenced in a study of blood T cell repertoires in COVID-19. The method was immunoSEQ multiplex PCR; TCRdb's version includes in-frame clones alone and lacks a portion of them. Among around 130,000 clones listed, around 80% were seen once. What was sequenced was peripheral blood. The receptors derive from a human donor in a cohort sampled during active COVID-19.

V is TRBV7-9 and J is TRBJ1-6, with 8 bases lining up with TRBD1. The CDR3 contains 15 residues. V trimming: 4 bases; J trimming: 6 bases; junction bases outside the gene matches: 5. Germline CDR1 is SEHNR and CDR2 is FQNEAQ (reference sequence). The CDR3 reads CASSYDRGGNSPLHF. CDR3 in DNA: TGTGCCAGCAGCTATGACAGGGGTGGTAATTCACCCCTCCACTTT.

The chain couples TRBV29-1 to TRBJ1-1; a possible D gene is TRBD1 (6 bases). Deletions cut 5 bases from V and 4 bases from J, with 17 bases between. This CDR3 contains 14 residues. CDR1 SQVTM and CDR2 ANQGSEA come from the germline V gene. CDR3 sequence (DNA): TGCAGCGTTCTGTCCCAGGGGAAGGCCACTGAAGCTTTCTTT. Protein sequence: CSVLSQGKATEAFF.

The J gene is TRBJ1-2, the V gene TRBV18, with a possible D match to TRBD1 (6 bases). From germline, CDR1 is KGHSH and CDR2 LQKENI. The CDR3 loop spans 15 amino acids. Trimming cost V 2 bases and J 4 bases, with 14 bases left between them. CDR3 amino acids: CASSPSAGDGYGYTF. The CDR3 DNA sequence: TGTGCCAGCTCACCAAGTGCAGGGGATGGCTATGGCTACACCTTC.

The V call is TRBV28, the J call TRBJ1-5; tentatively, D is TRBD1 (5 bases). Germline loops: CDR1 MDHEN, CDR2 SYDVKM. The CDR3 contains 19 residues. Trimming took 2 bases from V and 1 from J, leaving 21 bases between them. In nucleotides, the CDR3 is TGTGCCAGCAGTTTAATTGTAGGGCAGGGTATAGGAAGCAATCAGCCCCAGCATTTT. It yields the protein CASSLIVGQGIGSNQPQHF.

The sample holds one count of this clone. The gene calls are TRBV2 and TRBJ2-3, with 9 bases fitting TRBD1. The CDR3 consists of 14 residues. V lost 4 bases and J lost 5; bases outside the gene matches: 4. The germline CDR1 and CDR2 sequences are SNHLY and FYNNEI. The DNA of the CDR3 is TGTGCCAGCAGTGTCGACAGGGGGGGAGATACGCAGTATTTT. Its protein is CASSVDRGGDTQYF.

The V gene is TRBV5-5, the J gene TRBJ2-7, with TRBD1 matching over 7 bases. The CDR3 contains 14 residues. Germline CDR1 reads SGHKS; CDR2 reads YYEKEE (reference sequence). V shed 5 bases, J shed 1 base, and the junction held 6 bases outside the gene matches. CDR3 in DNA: TGTGCCAGCAGGGCTCCGGACAGGTCCTACGAGCAGTACTTC. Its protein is CASRAPDRSYEQYF.

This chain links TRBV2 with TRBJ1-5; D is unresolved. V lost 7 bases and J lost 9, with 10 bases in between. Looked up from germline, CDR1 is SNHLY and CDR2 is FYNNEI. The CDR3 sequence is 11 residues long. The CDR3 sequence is CASTLTGPQHF. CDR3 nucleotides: TGTGCCAGCACCCTAACGGGGCCCCAGCATTTT.

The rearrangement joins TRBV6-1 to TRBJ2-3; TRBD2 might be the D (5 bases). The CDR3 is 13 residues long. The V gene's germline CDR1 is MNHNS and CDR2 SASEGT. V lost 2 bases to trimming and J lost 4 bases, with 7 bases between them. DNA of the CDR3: TGTGCCAGCAGTGAACTCGGGGCAGATACGCAGTATTTT. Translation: CASSELGADTQYF.

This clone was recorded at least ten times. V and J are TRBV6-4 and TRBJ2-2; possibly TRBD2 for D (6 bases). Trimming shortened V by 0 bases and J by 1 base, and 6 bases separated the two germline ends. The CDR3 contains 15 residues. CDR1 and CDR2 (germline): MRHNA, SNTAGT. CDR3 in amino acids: CASSDSGGNTGELFF. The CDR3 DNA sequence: TGTGCCAGCAGTGACTCGGGGGGGAACACCGGGGAGCTGTTTTTT.

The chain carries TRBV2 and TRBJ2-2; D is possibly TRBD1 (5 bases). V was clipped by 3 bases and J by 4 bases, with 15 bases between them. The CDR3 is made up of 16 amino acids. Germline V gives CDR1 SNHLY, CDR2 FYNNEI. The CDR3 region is CASSDFDSFLTGELFF. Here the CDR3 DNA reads TGTGCCAGCAGTGATTTCGACAGCTTCCTCACCGGGGAGCTGTTTTTT.

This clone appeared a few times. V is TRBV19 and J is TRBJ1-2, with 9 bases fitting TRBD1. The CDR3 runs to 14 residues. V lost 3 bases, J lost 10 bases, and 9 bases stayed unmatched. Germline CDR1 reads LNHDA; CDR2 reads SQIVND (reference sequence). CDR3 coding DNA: TGTGCCAGTAGTATTGGCCGGGACAGGGACCCCTACACCTTC. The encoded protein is CASSIGRDRDPYTF.

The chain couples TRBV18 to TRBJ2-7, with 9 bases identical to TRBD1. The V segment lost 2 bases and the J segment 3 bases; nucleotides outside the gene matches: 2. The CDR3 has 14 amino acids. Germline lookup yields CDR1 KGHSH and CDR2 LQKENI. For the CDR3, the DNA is TGTGCCAGCTCACCAGGGACAGGGAACTACGAGCAGTACTTC. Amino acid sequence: CASSPGTGNYEQYF.

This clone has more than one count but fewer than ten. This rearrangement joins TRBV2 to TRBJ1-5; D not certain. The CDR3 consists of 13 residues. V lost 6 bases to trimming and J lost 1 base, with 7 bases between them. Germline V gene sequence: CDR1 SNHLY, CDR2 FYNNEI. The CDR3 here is CASRADSNQPQHF. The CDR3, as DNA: TGTGCCAGCAGAGCGGACAGCAATCAGCCCCAGCATTTT.

As DNA, the CDR3 is TGCGCCAGCAGTGGGTCCGGGACAGGGGGCCACGAGCAGTACTTC. Its translation is CASSGSGTGGHEQYF. The chain recombines TRBV10-2 with TRBJ2-7, with 12 bases that match TRBD1. The CDR3 is 15 amino acids. Germline assignment: CDR1 WSHSY and CDR2 SAAADI. V shed 4 bases and J 5 bases; nucleotides not matched to a gene: 6.

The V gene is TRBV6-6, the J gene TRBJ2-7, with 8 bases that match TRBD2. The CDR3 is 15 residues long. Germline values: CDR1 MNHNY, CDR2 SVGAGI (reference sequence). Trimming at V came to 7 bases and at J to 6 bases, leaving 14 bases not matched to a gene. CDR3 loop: CASTRGVGGAGEQYF. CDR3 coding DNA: TGTGCCAGCACCCGGGGGGTCGGGGGGGCTGGCGAGCAGTACTTC.

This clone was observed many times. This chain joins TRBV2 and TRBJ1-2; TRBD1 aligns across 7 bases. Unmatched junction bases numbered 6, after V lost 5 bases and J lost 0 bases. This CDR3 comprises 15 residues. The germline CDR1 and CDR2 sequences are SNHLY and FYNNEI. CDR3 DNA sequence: TGTGCCAGCAGTCTAGGGACAGCTTCTAACTATGGCTACACCTTC. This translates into CASSLGTASNYGYTF.

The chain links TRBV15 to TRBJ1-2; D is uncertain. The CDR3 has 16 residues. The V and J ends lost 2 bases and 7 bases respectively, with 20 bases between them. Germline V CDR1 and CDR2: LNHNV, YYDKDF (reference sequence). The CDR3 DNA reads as TGTGCCACCAGCAGACCTCCGGGAAGGGCGCGGGGTGGCTACACCTTC. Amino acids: CATSRPPGRARGGYTF.

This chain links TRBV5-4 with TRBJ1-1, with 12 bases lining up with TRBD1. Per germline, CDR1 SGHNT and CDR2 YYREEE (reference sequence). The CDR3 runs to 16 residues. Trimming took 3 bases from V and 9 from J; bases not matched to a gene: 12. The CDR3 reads CASSSGQGAGGYKAFF. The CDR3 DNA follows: TGTGCCAGCAGCTCGGGACAGGGGGCCGGTGGGTACAAAGCTTTCTTT.

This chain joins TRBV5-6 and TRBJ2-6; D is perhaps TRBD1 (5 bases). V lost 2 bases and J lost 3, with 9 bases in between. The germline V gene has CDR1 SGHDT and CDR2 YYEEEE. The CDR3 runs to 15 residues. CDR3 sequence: CASSLPTVGANVLTF. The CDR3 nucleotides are TGTGCCAGCAGCTTACCGACAGTTGGGGCCAACGTCCTGACTTTC.

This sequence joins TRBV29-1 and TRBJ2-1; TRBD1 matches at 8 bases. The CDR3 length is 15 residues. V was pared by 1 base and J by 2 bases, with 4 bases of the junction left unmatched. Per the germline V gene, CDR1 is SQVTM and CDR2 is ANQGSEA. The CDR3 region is CSVEGQGATYNEQFF. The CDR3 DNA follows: TGCAGCGTTGAAGGGCAGGGGGCGACCTACAATGAGCAGTTCTTC.

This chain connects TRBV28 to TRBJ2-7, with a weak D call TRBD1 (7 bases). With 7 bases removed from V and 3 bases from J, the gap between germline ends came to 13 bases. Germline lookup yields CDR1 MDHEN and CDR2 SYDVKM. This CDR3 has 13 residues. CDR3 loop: CASTGDSFYEQYF. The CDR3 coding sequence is TGTGCCAGCACGGGGGACAGCTTCTACGAGCAGTACTTC. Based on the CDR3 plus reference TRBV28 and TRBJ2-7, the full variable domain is DVKVTQSSRYLVKRTGEKVFLECVQDMDHENMFWYRQDPGLGLRLIYFSYDVKMKEKGDIPEGYSVSREKKERFSLILESASTNQTSMYLCASTGDSFYEQYFGPGTRLTVT.

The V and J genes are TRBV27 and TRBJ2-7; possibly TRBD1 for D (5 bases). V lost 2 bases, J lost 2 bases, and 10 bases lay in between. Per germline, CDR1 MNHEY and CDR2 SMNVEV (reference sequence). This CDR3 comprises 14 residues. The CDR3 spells CASSLNRGPYEQYF. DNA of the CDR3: TGTGCCAGCAGTTTAAATAGGGGCCCCTACGAGCAGTACTTC.

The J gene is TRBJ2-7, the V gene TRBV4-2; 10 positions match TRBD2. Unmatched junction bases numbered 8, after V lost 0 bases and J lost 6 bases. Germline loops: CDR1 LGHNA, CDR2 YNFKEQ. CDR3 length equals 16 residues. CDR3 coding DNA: TGTGCCAGCAGCCAAGATTTACAGCGGGGGGGCCGCGAGCAGTACTTC. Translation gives CASSQDLQRGGREQYF.